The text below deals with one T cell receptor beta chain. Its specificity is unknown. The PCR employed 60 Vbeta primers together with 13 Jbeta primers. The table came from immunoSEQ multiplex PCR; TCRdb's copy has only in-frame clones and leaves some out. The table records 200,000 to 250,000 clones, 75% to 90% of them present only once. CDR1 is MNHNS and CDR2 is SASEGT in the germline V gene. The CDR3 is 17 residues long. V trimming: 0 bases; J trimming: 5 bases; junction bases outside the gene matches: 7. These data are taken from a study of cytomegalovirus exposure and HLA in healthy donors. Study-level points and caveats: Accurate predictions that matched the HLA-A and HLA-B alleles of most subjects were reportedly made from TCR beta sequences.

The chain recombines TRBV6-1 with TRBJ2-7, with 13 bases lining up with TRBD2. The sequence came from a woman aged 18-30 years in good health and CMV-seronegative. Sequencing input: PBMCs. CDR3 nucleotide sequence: TGTGCCAGCAGTGAAGCCGCAGGACTAGCGGGGGACCACGAGCAGTACTTC. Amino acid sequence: CASSEAAGLAGDHEQYF.